The rows below give T cell receptor beta chains drawn from one sample of a study of cytomegalovirus exposure and HLA in healthy donors. The table came from immunoSEQ multiplex PCR; TCRdb's copy has only in-frame clones and leaves some out. This repertoire shows 150,000 to 200,000 clones, about 83% found once; its top ten account for about 6%. Input material: PBMCs. The receptors were gathered from a woman younger than 45 in good health and CMV-seropositive. Each CDR3 is given with its conserved first and last residue. Fields, in order: J gene, V gene, clone size, D gene, CDR3 DNA, CDR3 protein. D genes are given only for firm matches. A clone size is listed for some rows: how often the clone was seen (once, few, many), or a class if it is expanded.

TRBJ2-7,TRBV6-1,few,NA,TGTGCCAGCAGTGAAACGACAGGCGAGCAGTACTTC,CASSETTGEQYF
TRBJ2-1,TRBV7-9,NA,TRBD2,TGTGCCAGCACCATTAGCGGGAGCTCCTACAATGAGCAGTTCTTC,CASTISGSSYNEQFF
TRBJ1-1,TRBV7-9,NA,NA,TGTGCCAGCAGCTTAGCGGGGGCCAACACTGAAGCTTTCTTT,CASSLAGANTEAFF
TRBJ2-5,TRBV27,NA,NA,TGTGCCAGCAGTTTATCTTGGCGGATGGCAGAGACCCAGTACTTC,CASSLSWRMAETQYF
TRBJ2-5,TRBV7-3,NA,NA,TGTGCCAGCAACCTCGCCGGGGGGCCCCAAGAGACCCAGTACTTC,CASNLAGGPQETQYF
TRBJ2-7,TRBV5-4,NA,TRBD1,TGTGCCAGCAGCCTGGGACAGGGTGCATCGTTCGAGCAGTACTTC,CASSLGQGASFEQYF
TRBJ1-1,TRBV11-3,NA,NA,TGTGCCAGCAGCTTTCCGGACAGAAGCCCAGAAGCTTTCTTT,CASSFPDRSPEAFF
TRBJ2-3,TRBV4-3,NA,TRBD2,TGCGCCAGCAGCCAAGATCTAACTAGCGGGACCTACACAGATACGCAGTATTTT,CASSQDLTSGTYTDTQYF
TRBJ2-1,TRBV27,NA,TRBD1,TGTGCCAGCAGTTTTGAGGGGGCCAGGGGCAATGAGCAGTTCTTC,CASSFEGARGNEQFF
TRBJ1-2,TRBV5-6,few,TRBD1,TGTGCCAGCAGGCTACAGGGGGCAGACGATTCGAGAGGCTACACCTTC,CASRLQGADDSRGYTF
TRBJ1-1,TRBV19,NA,NA,TGTGCCAGTAGTGAAACGACAGGATGGTACACTGAAGCTTTCTTT,CASSETTGWYTEAFF
TRBJ1-2,TRBV2,NA,NA,TGTGCCAGCAATTTGAGAAGTGACAGAAATTATGGCTACACCTTC,CASNLRSDRNYGYTF
TRBJ2-5,TRBV10-1,few,NA,TGCGCCAGCAGCGCCGGGAGCATCGTCCACTTC,CASSAGSIVHF
TRBJ1-4,TRBV2,NA,TRBD1,TGTGCCAGCCAGGGGGCGGCTAATGAAAAACTGTTTTTT,CASQGAANEKLFF
TRBJ2-7,TRBV11-2,few,TRBD1,TGTGCCAGCAGCTTAGGCCCCCAGGGGGTGGCCTACGAGCAGTACTTC,CASSLGPQGVAYEQYF
TRBJ1-2,TRBV19,NA,NA,TGTGCCAGCAGCTTGACGGGGGAAATTGTGGGCTACACCTTC,CASSLTGEIVGYTF
TRBJ1-2,TRBV6-1,NA,NA,TGTGCCAGCCAGACTAGAGGGACTACTTATGGCTACACCTTC,CASQTRGTTYGYTF
TRBJ1-1,TRBV6-6,NA,NA,TGTGCCAGCAGGGCACAGTTGGACACTGAAGCTTTCTTT,CASRAQLDTEAFF
TRBJ1-2,TRBV29-1,NA,TRBD1,TGCAGCGCTCCACCCGGGACAGGGGATAACTATGGCTACACCTTC,CSAPPGTGDNYGYTF
TRBJ1-1,TRBV7-8,NA,NA,TGTGCCAGCAGCCCCCGGGAGGACTCTAGCCGAGCTTTCTTT,CASSPREDSSRAFF
TRBJ2-1,TRBV7-9,few,TRBD2,TGTGCCAGCAGCGGTTTTGGGAGCGGGGACAATGAGCAGTTCTTC,CASSGFGSGDNEQFF
TRBJ1-1,TRBV28,NA,NA,TGTGCCAGCAAACGACAGTCCCCAACTACCGCTTTCTTT,CASKRQSPTTAFF
TRBJ1-2,TRBV5-1,NA,NA,TGCGCCAGCAGCCCCGAAAGTCGGGGGATTGAGGGCTACACCTTC,CASSPESRGIEGYTF
TRBJ2-2,TRBV9,NA,TRBD2,TGTGCCAGCAGCGTAGGGGTCGGGAGGGACACCGGGGAGCTGTTTTTT,CASSVGVGRDTGELFF
TRBJ2-2,TRBV10-1,NA,NA,TGCGCCAGCAGTGAGGCGGCGAACACCGGGGAGCTGTTTTTT,CASSEAANTGELFF
TRBJ1-5,TRBV2,NA,NA,TGTGCCAGCAGATCCGAGATACTCAATCAGCCCCAGCATTTT,CASRSEILNQPQHF
TRBJ2-3,TRBV6-1,NA,NA,TGTGCCAGCACTACAGGATGGCCAGATACGCAGTATTTT,CASTTGWPDTQYF
TRBJ1-2,TRBV6-1,NA,TRBD1,TGTGCCAGCAGTGGAAATATAGGGACAGCGGCTTCTAACTATGGCTACACCTTC,CASSGNIGTAASNYGYTF
TRBJ2-7,TRBV6-1,NA,NA,TGTGCCAGCAGTGTTAGTAGCTTATGGGAGTACGAGCAGTACTTC,CASSVSSLWEYEQYF
TRBJ2-2,TRBV15,NA,NA,TGTGCCACCAGCAATGCAGAGGCGGCCGGGGAGCTGTTTTTT,CATSNAEAAGELFF
TRBJ2-5,TRBV7-2,NA,TRBD1,TGTGCCAGCAGCTCCGGACAGGGAAAGGGCGTGGAGACCCAGTACTTC,CASSSGQGKGVETQYF
TRBJ1-1,TRBV9,few,NA,TGTGCCAGCAGCGAAGGAGCCGGGACTCGAGCTTTCTTT,CASSEGAGTRAFF
TRBJ2-5,TRBV7-2,NA,NA,TGTGCCAGCAGCCCAGGGCTAGTGGGGAGGGAGACCCAGTACTTC,CASSPGLVGRETQYF
TRBJ1-2,TRBV10-3,NA,TRBD1,TGTGCCATCAGTGATTTGGACAGGAGGGATGGCTACACCTTC,CAISDLDRRDGYTF
TRBJ1-4,TRBV2,NA,NA,TGTGCCAGCAGGCTACAGGGTTTTAATGAAAAACTGTTTTTT,CASRLQGFNEKLFF
TRBJ1-3,TRBV7-2,NA,TRBD1,TGTGCCAGCAGCTTGGGGACAGTGGAAAACACCATATATTTT,CASSLGTVENTIYF
TRBJ1-4,TRBV6-5,once,TRBD1,TGTGCCAGCAGTGACTCCGGGACAGGGAGCGAAAAACTGTTTTTT,CASSDSGTGSEKLFF
TRBJ2-7,TRBV6-1,NA,NA,TGTGCCAGCAGATACAGCATCTACGAGCAGTACTTC,CASRYSIYEQYF
TRBJ1-3,TRBV27,once,NA,TGTGCCAGCAGTTTAAGAGGCTCTGGAAACACCATATATTTT,CASSLRGSGNTIYF
TRBJ1-1,TRBV19,NA,NA,TGTGCCAGTAGCCTCGTTGGGGCTATGAACACTGAAGCTTTCTTT,CASSLVGAMNTEAFF
TRBJ2-2,TRBV10-1,NA,TRBD2,TGCGCCAGCAGTGAGTGGTTGGCGGGAGGCACCGGGGAGCTGTTTTTT,CASSEWLAGGTGELFF
TRBJ2-5,TRBV7-9,NA,NA,TGTGCCAGCAGCCCCGGGGGGACCCAGTACTTC,CASSPGGTQYF
TRBJ2-5,TRBV7-3,NA,NA,TGTGCCAGCAGCTTTCAGGGAGGAGAGACCCAGTACTTC,CASSFQGGETQYF
TRBJ2-1,TRBV6-5,few,TRBD1,TGTGCCAGCAGCCTAGGGGGCCCGCAGTTCTTC,CASSLGGPQFF
TRBJ2-7,TRBV2,NA,TRBD1,TGTGCCAGCAGCTCTACGGGACAGAGAGTCTACGAGCAGTACTTC,CASSSTGQRVYEQYF
TRBJ2-1,TRBV7-9,NA,TRBD1,TGTGCCAGCAGCTTAACCCAGGGGGAATACAATGAGCAGTTCTTC,CASSLTQGEYNEQFF
TRBJ2-7,TRBV27,NA,NA,TGTGCCAGCAGTTTGTCGGCGGGGCGATCGTACGAGCAGTACTTC,CASSLSAGRSYEQYF
TRBJ1-2,TRBV19,NA,TRBD1,TGTGCCAGTAGTTTTCAGGGGGCGCAACACTATGGCTACACCTTC,CASSFQGAQHYGYTF
TRBJ1-1,TRBV6-5,NA,NA,TGTGCCAGCAGTGTGGGACAGAACACTGAAGCTTTCTTT,CASSVGQNTEAFF
TRBJ2-7,TRBV4-1,NA,TRBD2,TGCGCCAGCAGCCAAGGTGGACTAGCGAGCGAGCAGTACTTC,CASSQGGLASEQYF
TRBJ2-1,TRBV27,NA,TRBD2,TGTGCCAGCAGCTCTGAGAGACTAGCGGACATAAGCTCCTACAATGAGCAGTTCTTC,CASSSERLADISSYNEQFF
TRBJ2-2,TRBV11-3,few,NA,TGTGCCAGCAGCGGCAGAACGAACACCGGGGAGCTGTTTTTT,CASSGRTNTGELFF
TRBJ1-3,TRBV6-5,NA,NA,TGTGCCAGCAGTTCCACAGGAGCCTACTCTGGAAACACCATATATTTT,CASSSTGAYSGNTIYF
TRBJ2-1,TRBV10-3,NA,TRBD2,TGTGCCATCAGTGAGTCGCGGGGGGGATCCTACAATGAGCAGTTCTTC,CAISESRGGSYNEQFF
TRBJ2-7,TRBV5-6,NA,TRBD1,TGTGCCAGCAGCTTGCAGGGGGCATACGAGCAGTACTTC,CASSLQGAYEQYF